The 19 T cell receptor beta chains in this list originate from one sample, sequenced in a study of T cell responses to AZD1222 COVID-19 vaccine. Repertoires were generated with immunoSEQ multiplex PCR, while TCRdb's copy carries only in-frame clones and drops some. Of about 150,000 clones detected, about 88% appear once; the ten largest clones hold around 18%. The sequencing here drew on peripheral blood, taken on day 0 of AZD1222 vaccination. The receptors were sampled from an adult in good health.

This clone has just a few counts. Other DNA sequences within the sample encode an identical CDR3. The DNA of the CDR3 is TGTGCCAGCACCCCCGGGGGTTCCGGAAACACCATATATTTT. Protein: CASTPGGSGNTIYF. This chain joins TRBV6-5 and TRBJ1-3; possible D gene TRBD1, 5 bases. The CDR3 totals 14 residues. Per germline, CDR1 MNHEY and CDR2 SVGAGI. The germline V and J ends were trimmed by 7 bases and 4 bases, with 14 bases remaining between them.

The chain recombines TRBV6-2 or TRBV6-3 with TRBJ2-7, with 7 nucleotides matching TRBD1. The J segment lost 1 base and the V segment lost 6 bases, leaving 18 bases of the junction unmatched. CDR1 and CDR2 (germline): MNHEY, SVGEGT. This CDR3 contains 18 residues. The CDR3 sequence is CASSFLGGEGSLSYEQYF. CDR3 coding DNA: TGTGCCAGCAGCTTTCTAGGGGGCGAAGGTTCCCTTTCCTACGAGCAGTACTTC.

The V gene is TRBV14, the J gene TRBJ1-4, with 7 bases that match TRBD1. CDR1 SGHDN and CDR2 FVKESK come from the germline V gene. CDR3 length: 13 amino acids. The J segment lost 3 bases and the V segment lost 9 bases, leaving 4 bases of the junction unmatched. The CDR3: CASTGAANEKLFF. Here the CDR3 DNA reads TGTGCCAGTACAGGGGCGGCTAATGAAAAACTGTTTTTT.

This chain uses TRBV6-6 with TRBJ1-2; D unresolved. This CDR3 spans 10 amino acids. Germline loops: CDR1 MNHNY, CDR2 SVGAGI (reference sequence). The V gene lost 5 bases and the J gene lost 11 bases, with 9 bases spanning the gap. CDR3 DNA: TGTGCCAGCAGTGGCCAGGAATACACCTTC. This codes for CASSGQEYTF.

V is TRBV5-1 and J is TRBJ2-1; D might be TRBD2 (6 bases). This CDR3 spans 13 amino acids. In germline, CDR1 is SGHRS, CDR2 YFSETQ. V lost 5 bases and J 0 bases, leaving 6 bases between the germline ends. CDR3 loop: CASRDYSYNEQFF. CDR3 sequence (DNA): TGCGCCAGCAGGGACTACTCCTACAATGAGCAGTTCTTC.

The chain links TRBV6-2 or TRBV6-3 to TRBJ2-7; 10 nucleotides align to TRBD2. The J segment lost 7 bases and the V segment lost 3 bases, leaving 6 bases of the junction unmatched. This CDR3 is 14 amino acids long. Germline loops: CDR1 MNHEY, CDR2 SVGEGT. CDR3 loop: CASSYWTSGREQYF. CDR3 DNA: TGTGCCAGCAGTTATTGGACTAGCGGAAGGGAGCAGTACTTC.

The V and J genes are TRBV10-1 and TRBJ2-7; weak D call: TRBD1 (5 bases). Trimming took off 0 bases at V and 5 bases at J, with 8 bases between the two ends. The CDR3 is made up of 13 amino acids. Germline lookup yields CDR1 WNHNN and CDR2 SYGVQD (reference sequence). CDR3 amino acids: CASSESSGHEQYF. As DNA, the CDR3 is TGCGCCAGCAGTGAGTCATCAGGGCACGAGCAGTACTTC.

This clone was seen a handful of times. This rearrangement joins TRBV9 to TRBJ2-3; a weak D match, TRBD2 (6 bases). Trimming cost V 4 bases and J 0 bases, with 18 bases left between them. Germline-derived CDR1 and CDR2 are SGDLS and YYNGEE. The CDR3 contains 17 residues. The CDR3 sequence: CASSPLGGLTSTDTQYF. The CDR3 DNA is TGTGCCAGCAGCCCCCTGGGGGGACTCACTAGCACAGATACGCAGTATTTT.

This chain links TRBV6-5 with TRBJ1-2; D gene ambiguous. V shed 0 bases and J shed 8 bases, with 13 bases lying between them. CDR1 and CDR2 from the germline V gene are MNHEY and SVGAGI. The CDR3 spans 14 residues. This chain's CDR3 is CASSYSFQVEGYTF. CDR3 coding DNA: TGTGCCAGCAGTTACTCGTTTCAGGTGGAGGGCTACACCTTC.

The chain joins TRBV2 to TRBJ1-5; 12 bases match TRBD1. The J segment lost 6 bases and the V segment lost 4 bases, leaving 4 bases of the junction unmatched. The germline CDR1 and CDR2 sequences are SNHLY and FYNNEI. CDR3 length equals 15 residues. CDR3 loop: CASSGGQGASQPQHF. The CDR3 DNA sequence: TGTGCCAGCAGTGGGGGACAGGGGGCGAGTCAGCCCCAGCATTTT.

This rearrangement joins TRBV7-2 to TRBJ1-1; maybe TRBD1 (5 bases). CDR1 and CDR2 (germline): SGHTA, FQGNSA. CDR3 length equals 14 residues. The V end was cut by 3 bases, the J end by 5 bases, with 13 bases between. Here the CDR3 DNA reads TGTGCCAGCAGCTTTAGTTGGGGGGGGACTGAAGCTTTCTTT. Protein product: CASSFSWGGTEAFF.

The J gene is TRBJ1-5, the V gene TRBV12-3 or TRBV12-4; D gene unclear. V was pared by 1 base and J by 7 bases, with 8 bases between. This CDR3 region has 13 residues. The CDR3 bases are TGTGCCAGCAGTTTAGTAGGGAGACAGCCCCAGCATTTT. Its translation: CASSLVGRQPQHF.

The CDR3 spells CAISVTGVNTEAFF. CDR3 sequence (DNA): TGTGCCATCAGTGTGACGGGGGTGAACACTGAAGCTTTCTTT. J is TRBJ1-1 and V is TRBV10-3, with TRBD1 as a possible D gene (5 bases). The CDR3 contains 14 residues. CDR1 is ENHRY and CDR2 is SYGVKD in the germline V gene. The V end was cut by 4 bases, the J end by 0 bases, with 9 bases between.

The J gene is TRBJ1-6, the V gene TRBV7-2; D unresolved. The CDR3 is made up of 16 amino acids. CDR1 SGHTA and CDR2 FQGNSA come from the germline V gene. V dropped 1 base and J dropped 6 bases, with 13 bases sitting between them. The CDR3 reads CASSLGQVGPNSPLHF. The DNA for the CDR3 is TGTGCCAGCAGCTTAGGCCAAGTGGGTCCTAATTCACCCCTCCACTTT.

The rearrangement uses TRBV4-3 and TRBJ1-5; possibly TRBD1 for D (5 bases). The CDR3 spans 15 residues. CDR1 and CDR2 from the germline V gene are LGHNA and YSLEER. Trimming took off 0 bases at V and 2 bases at J, with 8 bases between the two ends. CDR3 in amino acids: CASSQDEQGNQPQHF. In DNA, the CDR3 is TGCGCCAGCAGCCAAGATGAACAGGGCAATCAGCCCCAGCATTTT.

The rearrangement joins TRBV11-3 to TRBJ2-1; 9 positions agree with TRBD2. The CDR3 loop spans 15 amino acids. V lost 5 bases to trimming and J lost 7 bases; unmatched junction nucleotides: 9. Per germline, CDR1 SGHNT and CDR2 YENEEA. In DNA form, the CDR3 reads TGTGCCAGCAGCGCCACTCTAGCGGGATGGAATGAGCAGTTCTTC. This codes for CASSATLAGWNEQFF.

The chain links TRBV11-3 to TRBJ2-2, with D possibly matching TRBD2 (5 bases). Germline CDR1 and CDR2: SGHNT and YENEEA. This CDR3 has 18 residues. The V end lost 1 base, the J end lost 5 bases, and 20 bases lay between the germline ends. The CDR3 sequence is CASSLAIILGRGTGELFF. In DNA, the CDR3 is TGTGCCAGCAGCTTAGCGATCATACTAGGTAGAGGGACCGGGGAGCTGTTTTTT.

The chain combines TRBV6-5 with TRBJ2-3; tentative D call: TRBD1 (6 bases). V shed 0 bases and J shed 10 bases, with 17 bases lying between them. The CDR3 has 15 amino acids. CDR1 and CDR2 (germline): MNHEY, SVGAGI. The CDR3 sequence: CASSYSSLGASPQYF. CDR3 DNA: TGTGCCAGCAGTTACTCGTCCCTGGGGGCGTCTCCGCAGTATTTT.

The chain is built from TRBV7-6 and TRBJ2-7; D call uncertain. The CDR3 extends over 17 amino acids. The V gene's germline CDR1 is SGHVS and CDR2 FNYEAQ. V was cut by 4 bases and J by 4 bases, with 23 bases left in between. The CDR3 sequence is CASSSRERIETEYEQYF. The CDR3 nucleotides read TGTGCCAGCAGCTCAAGGGAACGGATTGAGACTGAATACGAGCAGTACTTC.